These 23 T cell receptor beta chains were all obtained from the same sample, sequenced in a study of T cell responses to AZD1222 COVID-19 vaccine. TCRdb's copy holds only in-frame clones and misses some; the assay was immunoSEQ multiplex PCR. Among roughly 100,000 clones, about 91% were seen once, and the ten largest hold about two fifths. Sample: peripheral blood, taken 28 days after the second AZD1222 dose. The receptors originated from an adult who received the AZD1222 COVID-19 vaccine.

This chain connects TRBV7-2 to TRBJ2-1; 11 bases are shared with TRBD2. J was trimmed by 8 bases and V by 5 bases; bases with no gene match: 5. CDR1 and CDR2 from the germline V gene are SGHTA and FQGNSA. The CDR3 has 14 residues. CDR3 protein: CASSARGLADEQFF. CDR3 sequence (DNA): TGTGCCAGCAGCGCACGGGGACTAGCGGATGAGCAGTTCTTC.

The V and J genes are TRBV7-6 and TRBJ1-4; 9 nucleotides match TRBD1. Germline lookup yields CDR1 SGHVS and CDR2 FNYEAQ. The CDR3 is made up of 15 amino acids. Losses at the gene ends were 4 bases for V and 5 bases for J; bases not matched to a gene: 5. CDR3 in amino acids: CASSSDRGNNEKLFF. In DNA form, the CDR3 reads TGTGCCAGCAGCTCCGACAGGGGGAACAATGAAAAACTGTTTTTT. The full variable domain, rest sourced from reference TRBV7-6 and TRBJ1-4, is GAGVSQSPRYKVTKRGQDVALRCDPISGHVSLYWYRQALGQGPEFLTYFNYEAQQDKSGLPNDRFSAERPEGSISTLTIQRTEQRDSAMYRCASSSDRGNNEKLFFGSGTQLSVL.

This clone was counted a single time. The V and J genes are TRBV6-2 or TRBV6-3 and TRBJ1-1, with 8 bases lining up with TRBD1. This CDR3 is 17 amino acids long. The germline V gene has CDR1 MNHEY and CDR2 SVGEGT. The V segment lost 0 bases and the J segment 2 bases; nucleotides outside the gene matches: 8. The CDR3 DNA reads TGTGCCAGCAGTTACTCTTACGACAGGGGATTCAACACTGAAGCTTTCTTT. Protein product: CASSYSYDRGFNTEAFF.

The chain recombines TRBV5-1 with TRBJ1-6; TRBD1 matches at 8 bases. From germline, CDR1 is SGHRS and CDR2 YFSETQ. V dropped 0 bases and J dropped 10; count of bases not matched to a gene: 6. The CDR3 is 15 residues long. CDR3 in amino acids: CASSLDGQGVSPLHF. The CDR3 DNA sequence: TGCGCCAGCAGCTTGGACGGACAGGGTGTATCACCCCTCCACTTT.

This clone was seen a single time. The chain employs TRBV2 and TRBJ1-5; the match to TRBD1 covers 12 bases. Germline CDR1 reads SNHLY; CDR2 reads FYNNEI. There are 16 residues in the CDR3. Germline trimming cut 8 bases from V and 0 bases from J; bases unmatched to any gene: 5. CDR3 bases: TGTGCCAGCCGGGACAGGGGGCCTCTTAGCAATCAGCCCCAGCATTTT. The encoded protein is CASRDRGPLSNQPQHF.

The rearrangement links TRBV5-5 to TRBJ2-2; no reliable D call. Germline lookup yields CDR1 SGHKS and CDR2 YYEKEE (reference sequence). The V and J ends lost 5 bases and 3 bases respectively, with 11 bases between them. The CDR3 has 14 residues. The CDR3 DNA sequence: TGTGCCAGCAGGCTCGGGCCCGACACCGGGGAGCTGTTTTTT. Amino acid sequence: CASRLGPDTGELFF.

The chain couples TRBV9 to TRBJ1-2, with D hard to call. CDR3 length equals 13 residues. Germline-derived CDR1 and CDR2 are SGDLS and YYNGEE. V lost 0 bases, J lost 13 bases, and 16 bases lay in between. For the CDR3, the DNA is TGTGCCAGCAGCGTAGGACCTTTAACCGCTGGCACCTTC. Translating it yields CASSVGPLTAGTF. The full variable domain, with the rest looked up from reference TRBV9 and TRBJ1-2, is DSGVTQTPKHLITATGQRVTLRCSPRSGDLSVYWYQQSLDQGLQFLIQYYNGEERAKGNILERFSAQQFPDLHSELNLSSLELGDSALYFCASSVGPLTAGTFGSGTRLTVV.

J is TRBJ2-3 and V is TRBV11-3; TRBD2 aligns across 9 bases. V shed 3 bases and J 6 bases; nucleotides not matched to a gene: 10. Germline CDR1 is SGHNT and CDR2 is YENEEA. CDR3 length equals 16 residues. CDR3 residues: CASSLGGRGPGDTQYF. The CDR3 DNA is TGTGCCAGCAGCTTGGGCGGGAGGGGACCGGGTGATACGCAGTATTTT.

The table lists this clone with a few counts. The chain is built from TRBV15 and TRBJ1-2; D is uncertain. V lost 4 bases and J lost 8, with 14 bases in between. Germline V gene lookup returns CDR1 LNHNV and CDR2 YYDKDF (reference sequence). The CDR3 has 13 amino acids. CDR3: CATSTKSLWGYTF. DNA of the CDR3: TGTGCCACCAGCACAAAATCCCTTTGGGGCTACACCTTC.

This clone was seen only once. The chain combines TRBV5-4 with TRBJ2-5; D is perhaps TRBD1 or TRBD2 (6 bases each). The CDR3 sequence is 15 residues long. V shed 4 bases and J shed 1 base, with 14 bases lying between them. Germline V gene lookup returns CDR1 SGHNT and CDR2 YYREEE (reference sequence). The CDR3 is CASSRWGAGQETQYF. The CDR3 nucleotides are TGTGCCAGCAGCCGCTGGGGGGCCGGCCAAGAGACCCAGTACTTC. Full variable domain (remainder filled in from reference TRBV5-4 and TRBJ2-5): ETGVTQSPTHLIKTRGQQVTLRCSSQSGHNTVSWYQQALGQGPQFIFQYYREEENGRGNFPPRFSGLQFPNYSSELNVNALELDDSALYLCASSRWGAGQETQYFGPGTRLLVL.

The rearrangement links TRBV5-6 to TRBJ1-1; D might be TRBD1 (5 bases). CDR1 and CDR2 from the germline V gene are SGHDT and YYEEEE. This CDR3 has 17 residues. V was pared by 1 base and J by 2 bases, with 18 bases between. Here the CDR3 DNA reads TGTGCCAGCAGCTTGACGGGGACGGCCTATATAAACACTGAAGCTTTCTTT. Residues: CASSLTGTAYINTEAFF.

This chain connects TRBV5-6 to TRBJ2-3, with D hard to call. V gave up 2 bases and J gave up 2 bases, with 0 bases separating them. The length of the CDR3 is 11 residues. Germline V gene sequence: CDR1 SGHDT, CDR2 YYEEEE. DNA of the CDR3: TGTGCCAGCAGCTTCACAGATACGCAGTATTTT. Translation: CASSFTDTQYF.

This clone is a singleton in its sample. J is TRBJ1-1 and V is TRBV30, with 12 bases lining up with TRBD1. Trimming cost V 3 bases and J 8 bases; bases outside gene matches: 7. The germline CDR1 and CDR2 sequences are GTSNPN and SVGIG (reference sequence). The CDR3 loop spans 14 amino acids. Written as DNA, the CDR3 is TGTGCCTGGAGCGGGGGGACAGGGGGCGTCGAAGCTTTCTTT. Translated, it gives CAWSGGTGGVEAFF.

The genes are TRBV11-2 and TRBJ2-6; D is unclear. Deletions cut 1 base from V and 2 bases from J, with 0 bases between. The CDR3 has 13 residues. Germline loops: CDR1 SGHAT, CDR2 FQNNGV. CDR3 bases: TGTGCCAGCAGCTTAGCTGGGGCCAACGTCCTGACTTTC. It encodes CASSLAGANVLTF.

The chain combines TRBV2 with TRBJ1-2; unclear D gene. Per germline, CDR1 SNHLY and CDR2 FYNNEI. The CDR3 runs to 13 residues. V lost 5 bases to trimming and J lost 5 bases, with 12 bases between them. The CDR3 sequence: CASSLGWRYGYTF. DNA for the CDR3: TGTGCCAGCAGTCTGGGATGGAGGTATGGCTACACCTTC.

The gene calls are TRBV29-1 and TRBJ2-1; TRBD2 matches at 12 bases. The CDR3 is 16 residues long. Looked up from germline, CDR1 is SQVTM and CDR2 is ANQGSEA. The CDR3 loop reads CSVILAGGISYNEQFF. For the CDR3, the DNA is TGCAGTGTGATACTAGCGGGAGGCATCTCCTACAATGAGCAGTTCTTC.

DNA of the CDR3: TGTGCCAGCAGCGGGGGACTAGCGGGAGGGCCCCATCTGGACGAGCAGTACTTC. It codes for CASSGGLAGGPHLDEQYF. The gene calls are TRBV7-9 and TRBJ2-7, with TRBD2 matching 16 bases. The CDR3 sequence is 18 residues long. CDR1 is SEHNR, CDR2 FQNEAQ, per germline (reference sequence). Losses at the gene ends were 5 bases for V and 5 bases for J; bases not matched to a gene: 12.

The rearrangement joins TRBV27 to TRBJ1-5, with D hard to call. The CDR3 is 13 residues long. Trimming removed 3 bases from V and 7 bases from J, with 10 bases in between. The germline gives CDR1 MNHEY, CDR2 SMNVEV (reference sequence). The CDR3 is CASSLREGQPQHF. The CDR3 DNA reads as TGTGCCAGCAGTTTGAGGGAAGGACAGCCCCAGCATTTT.

The chain recombines TRBV28 with TRBJ2-7; D remains unclear. CDR1 MDHEN and CDR2 SYDVKM come from the germline V gene. The CDR3 extends over 12 amino acids. The V end was cut by 7 bases, the J end by 3 bases, with 10 bases between. CDR3 residues: CASTNTLYEQYF. For the CDR3, the DNA is TGTGCCAGCACGAATACCCTCTACGAGCAGTACTTC.

Here the CDR3 reads CASSLAGRGDSPLHF. The CDR3 region has the DNA TGCGCCAGCAGCCTAGCCGGGCGCGGGGATTCACCCCTCCACTTT. The chain carries TRBV5-1 and TRBJ1-6; D call uncertain. The V and J ends lost 4 bases and 8 bases respectively, with 16 bases between them. This CDR3 comprises 15 residues. The germline V gene has CDR1 SGHRS and CDR2 YFSETQ.

The chain is built from TRBV7-9 and TRBJ2-7, with D possibly being TRBD1 (6 bases). V lost 5 bases and J 0 bases, leaving 11 bases between the germline ends. Germline values: CDR1 SEHNR, CDR2 FQNEAQ (reference sequence). The CDR3 sequence is 14 residues long. For the CDR3, the DNA is TGTGCCAGCAGCCAAGGACAGCCCTCCTACGAGCAGTACTTC. Residues: CASSQGQPSYEQYF.

The CDR3 DNA sequence: TGCAGCGCTGAGCCTGGGGGTGGCTACACCTTC. Its translation: CSAEPGGGYTF. The chain recombines TRBV29-1 with TRBJ1-2; D might be TRBD1 (5 bases). In germline, CDR1 is SQVTM, CDR2 ANQGSEA. V lost 7 bases and J 7 bases, leaving 13 bases between the germline ends. The CDR3 spans 11 residues.

The chain employs TRBV20-1 and TRBJ2-7; 8 bases match TRBD2. This CDR3 spans 11 amino acids. CDR1 is DFQATT, CDR2 SNEGSKA, per germline (reference sequence). With V trimmed by 6 bases and J by 5 bases, 3 bases remained unmatched. CDR3 region: CSAGTSNEQYF. CDR3 coding DNA: TGCAGTGCCGGGACTAGTAACGAGCAGTACTTC.